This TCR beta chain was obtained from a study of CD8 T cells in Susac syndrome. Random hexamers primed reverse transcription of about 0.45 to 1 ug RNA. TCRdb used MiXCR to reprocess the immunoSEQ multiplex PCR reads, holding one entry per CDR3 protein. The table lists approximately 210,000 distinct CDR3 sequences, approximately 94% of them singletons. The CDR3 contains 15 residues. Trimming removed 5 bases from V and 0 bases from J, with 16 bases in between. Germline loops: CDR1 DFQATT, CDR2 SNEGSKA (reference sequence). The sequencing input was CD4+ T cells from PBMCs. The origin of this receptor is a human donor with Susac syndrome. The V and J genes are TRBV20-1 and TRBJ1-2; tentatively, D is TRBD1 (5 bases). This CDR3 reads CSAPQGRGPNYGYTF. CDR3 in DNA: TGCAGTGCTCCGCAGGGTAGGGGTCCTAACTATGGCTACACCTTC.